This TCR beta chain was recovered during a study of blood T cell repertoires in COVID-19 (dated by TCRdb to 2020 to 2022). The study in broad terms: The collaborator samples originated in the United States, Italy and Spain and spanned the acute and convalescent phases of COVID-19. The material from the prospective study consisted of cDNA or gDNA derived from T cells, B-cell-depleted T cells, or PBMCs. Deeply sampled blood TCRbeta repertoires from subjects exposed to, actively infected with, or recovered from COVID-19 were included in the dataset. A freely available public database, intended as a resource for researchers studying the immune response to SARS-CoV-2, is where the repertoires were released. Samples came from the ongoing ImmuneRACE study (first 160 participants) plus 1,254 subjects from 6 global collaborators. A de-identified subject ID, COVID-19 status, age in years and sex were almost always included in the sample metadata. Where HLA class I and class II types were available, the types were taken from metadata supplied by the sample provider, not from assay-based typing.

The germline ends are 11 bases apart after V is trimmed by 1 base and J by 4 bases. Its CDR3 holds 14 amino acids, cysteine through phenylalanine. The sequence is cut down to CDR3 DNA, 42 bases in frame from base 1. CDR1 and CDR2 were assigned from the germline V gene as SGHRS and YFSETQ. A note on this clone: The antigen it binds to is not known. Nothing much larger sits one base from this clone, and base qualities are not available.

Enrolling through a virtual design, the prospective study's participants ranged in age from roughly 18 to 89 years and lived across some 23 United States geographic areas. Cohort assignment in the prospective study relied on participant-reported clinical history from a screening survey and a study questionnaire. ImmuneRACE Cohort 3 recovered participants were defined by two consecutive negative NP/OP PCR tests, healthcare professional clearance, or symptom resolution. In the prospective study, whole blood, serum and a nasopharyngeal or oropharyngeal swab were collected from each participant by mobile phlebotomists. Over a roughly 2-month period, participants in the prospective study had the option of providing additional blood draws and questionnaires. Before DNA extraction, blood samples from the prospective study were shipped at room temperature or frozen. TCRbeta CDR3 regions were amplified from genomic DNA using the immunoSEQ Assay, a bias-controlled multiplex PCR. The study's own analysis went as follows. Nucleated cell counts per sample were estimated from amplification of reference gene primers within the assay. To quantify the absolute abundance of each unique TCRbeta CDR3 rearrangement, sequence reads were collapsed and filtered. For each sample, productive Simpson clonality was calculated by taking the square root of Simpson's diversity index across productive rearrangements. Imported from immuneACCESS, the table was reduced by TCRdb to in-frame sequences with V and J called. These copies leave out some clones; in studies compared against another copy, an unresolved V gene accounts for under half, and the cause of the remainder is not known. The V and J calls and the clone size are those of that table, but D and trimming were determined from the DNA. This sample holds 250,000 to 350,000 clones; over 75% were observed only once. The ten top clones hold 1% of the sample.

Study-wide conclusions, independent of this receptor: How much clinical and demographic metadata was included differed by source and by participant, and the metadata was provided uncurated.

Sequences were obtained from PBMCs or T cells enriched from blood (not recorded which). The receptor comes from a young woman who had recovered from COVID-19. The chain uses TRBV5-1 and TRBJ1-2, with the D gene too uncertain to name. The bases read TGCGCCAGCAGCTTGCGGGAGTCGGTCTATGGCTACACCTTC. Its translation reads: CASSLRESVYGYTF.